The 32 T cell receptor beta chains given below trace back to one sample, sequenced in a study of T-cell memory formation after mild COVID-19. MiXCR was run by TCRdb on the 5' RACE reads, yielding one entry per CDR3 protein. The profile shows about 430,000 distinct CDR3 sequences, approximately 19% of them singletons. Specimen: PBMCs or a T cell subset sorted from them (not recorded which). All receptors come from a man younger than 30 who had mild COVID-19 (a few samples of this study predate the infection). Cell type and time point are not known.

This clonotype occurred a few times. The V gene is TRBV19, the J gene TRBJ1-2; 7 bases match TRBD1. The CDR3 contains 14 residues. Germline assignment: CDR1 LNHDA and CDR2 SQIVND (reference sequence). V shed 3 bases and J 4 bases; nucleotides not matched to a gene: 5. The CDR3 nucleotides read TGTGCCAGTAGTATTAGGCGGGACAGCTATGGCTACACCTTC. It yields the protein CASSIRRDSYGYTF. The variable domain in full, with the rest retrieved from reference TRBV19 and TRBJ1-2, is DGGITQSPKYLFRKEGQNVTLSCEQNLNHDAMYWYRQDPGQGLRLIYYSQIVNDFQKGDIAEGYSVSREKKESFPLTVTSAQKNPTAFYLCASSIRRDSYGYTFGSGTRLTVV.

The chain links TRBV29-1 to TRBJ2-7, with a possible D match to TRBD2 (5 bases). Germline-derived CDR1 and CDR2 are SQVTM and ANQGSEA. The CDR3 has 15 amino acids. The V end lost 1 base, the J end lost 0 bases, and 13 bases lay between the germline ends. For the CDR3, the DNA is TGCAGCGTTGAAGTGCACAGCGGTAGCTCCTACGAGCAGTACGTC. This codes for CSVEVHSGSSYEQYV.

Here the CDR3 DNA reads TGTGCCAGCAGTTCTTCCGGGACAGGGTCCCACGAGCAGTACTTC. Translating it yields CASSSSGTGSHEQYF. The rearrangement links TRBV28 to TRBJ2-7; TRBD1 matches at 9 bases. After removal of 4 bases from V and 5 bases from J, the junction contained 9 bases not matched to a gene. The CDR3 loop spans 15 amino acids. Germline CDR1 reads MDHEN; CDR2 reads SYDVKM.

This clonotype was counted only a few times. This sequence joins TRBV5-4 and TRBJ2-2; D may be TRBD2 (6 bases). V was shortened by 2 bases and J by 6 bases, with 11 bases between the two germline ends. This CDR3 has 14 residues. From germline, CDR1 is SGHNT and CDR2 YYREEE (reference sequence). The CDR3 region has the DNA TGTGCCAGCAGCTTCGGCGGGGTCGCCGGGGAGCTGTTTTTT. Translated: CASSFGGVAGELFF.

In its sample, this clonotype was seen many times. This chain connects TRBV12-3 or TRBV12-4 to TRBJ1-5; TRBD1 might be the D (5 bases). V dropped 6 bases and J dropped 7 bases, with 16 bases sitting between them. The CDR3 has 14 residues. For the CDR3, the DNA is TGTGCCAGCAGCCTGCAGGGAATTGAACAGCCCCAGCATTTT. Its translation is CASSLQGIEQPQHF.

This clonotype appeared a few times. V is TRBV6-2 or TRBV6-3 and J is TRBJ2-1; D might be TRBD1 (6 bases). The CDR3 runs 14 residues. Germline lookup yields CDR1 MNHEY and CDR2 SVGEGT. Trimming cost V 8 bases and J 5 bases, with 16 bases left between them. CDR3 residues: CASGNRDRDNEQFF. Written as DNA, the CDR3 is TGTGCCAGCGGAAACAGGGATCGGGACAATGAGCAGTTCTTC.

J is TRBJ2-3 and V is TRBV7-2; no firm D call. Germline V lookup: CDR1 SGHTA, CDR2 FQGNSA. V lost 1 base and J lost 2, with 13 bases in between. There are 16 residues in the CDR3. The CDR3: CASSLDVFSFTDTQYF. The CDR3 DNA reads as TGTGCCAGCAGCTTAGATGTCTTTAGCTTCACAGATACGCAGTATTTT.

This clonotype was found a few times. The rearrangement joins TRBV20-1 to TRBJ2-5; D not resolved. With 5 bases removed from V and 1 base from J, the gap between germline ends came to 11 bases. CDR3 length: 13 residues. Germline assignment: CDR1 DFQATT and CDR2 SNEGSKA (reference sequence). The CDR3 DNA reads as TGCAGTGCTGGTACAGAATTCCAAGAGACCCAGTACTTC. Translated, it gives CSAGTEFQETQYF.

The chain links TRBV7-9 to TRBJ2-3; no clear D. The germline gives CDR1 SEHNR, CDR2 FQNEAQ (reference sequence). This CDR3 spans 13 amino acids. Trimming removed 7 bases from V and 2 bases from J, with 10 bases in between. The CDR3 loop is CASTSGDTDTQYF. The DNA of the CDR3 is TGTGCCAGCACCTCGGGTGACACAGATACGCAGTATTTT.

This clonotype has a handful of counts. The V call is TRBV4-1, the J call TRBJ2-3; no reliable D call. Trimming left V 0 bases short and J 2 bases short, with 9 bases between. Looked up from germline, CDR1 is MGHRA and CDR2 is YSYEKL. The CDR3 spans 15 residues. CDR3 sequence: CASSQDRAVTDTQYF. In nucleotides, the CDR3 is TGCGCCAGCAGCCAAGATAGGGCAGTCACAGATACGCAGTATTTT.

This clonotype was found many times. J is TRBJ2-5 and V is TRBV5-1; D is ambiguous. Trimming cost V 0 bases and J 5 bases, with 17 bases left between them. CDR1 is SGHRS, CDR2 YFSETQ, per germline. The CDR3 is made up of 16 amino acids. The CDR3 loop reads CASSLVSWDDSETQYF. The CDR3 region has the DNA TGCGCCAGCAGCTTGGTCTCGTGGGATGATTCGGAGACCCAGTACTTC.

This clonotype has only a few counts. This chain uses TRBV12-3 or TRBV12-4 with TRBJ1-5; 7 bases agree with TRBD1. The CDR3 totals 15 residues. The V segment lost 7 bases and the J segment 0 bases; nucleotides outside the gene matches: 6. The DNA for the CDR3 is TGTGCCAGCAAAAATACAGGGGATAGCAATCAGCCCCAGCATTTT. It translates to CASKNTGDSNQPQHF.

The chain uses TRBV10-3 and TRBJ2-7; the D gene is possibly TRBD1 (6 bases). The germline V gene has CDR1 ENHRY and CDR2 SYGVKD. V lost 11 bases and J 4 bases, leaving 18 bases between the germline ends. The CDR3 totals 13 residues. The chain's CDR3 is CALRTEFTYEQYF. Written as DNA, the CDR3 is TGTGCCCTCCGGACAGAGTTTACTTACGAGCAGTACTTC.

This clonotype was counted between two and nine times. V and J are TRBV9 and TRBJ1-6; 10 bases are shared with TRBD1. The CDR3 has 16 residues. Germline CDR1 reads SGDLS; CDR2 reads YYNGEE. The trim removed 4 bases at V and 14 bases at J, leaving 15 bases unmatched. The CDR3 here is CASSSSGGQGLGTLHF. CDR3 DNA sequence: TGTGCCAGCAGCTCGAGCGGGGGACAGGGGCTCGGGACCCTCCACTTT.

The rearrangement uses TRBV7-2 and TRBJ2-5; maybe TRBD2 (6 bases). CDR1 is SGHTA and CDR2 is FQGNSA in the germline V gene. V was cut by 3 bases and J by 3 bases, with 17 bases left in between. The CDR3 runs to 16 residues. In DNA, the CDR3 is TGTGCCAGCAGCTTCAGGGACTTGACGCCGAAAGAGACCCAGTACTTC. It codes for CASSFRDLTPKETQYF.

This clonotype was seen more than once but under ten times. The gene calls are TRBV7-2 and TRBJ1-2; 8 bases match TRBD1. V gave up 4 bases and J gave up 0 bases; unmatched junction bases: 4. CDR3 length equals 15 residues. Germline V gives CDR1 SGHTA, CDR2 FQGNSA. DNA of the CDR3: TGTGCCAGCAGCTCCGGACAGGGACCTAACTATGGCTACACCTTC. As protein: CASSSGQGPNYGYTF.

A few counts support this clonotype. The genes are TRBV3-1 and TRBJ2-7, with 9 bases aligning to TRBD2. The CDR3 totals 15 residues. CDR1 and CDR2 from the germline V gene are LGHDT and YNNKEL (reference sequence). V lost 4 bases and J lost 6; bases outside the gene matches: 10. The CDR3 is CASSRPGTSLSEQYF. The CDR3 region has the DNA TGTGCCAGCAGCCGTCCCGGGACTAGCCTCTCCGAGCAGTACTTC.

V and J are TRBV10-2 and TRBJ2-5; the match to TRBD2 covers 7 bases. Germline loops: CDR1 WSHSY, CDR2 SAAADI. This CDR3 has 15 residues. The trim removed 2 bases at V and 6 bases at J, leaving 9 bases unmatched. The CDR3 coding sequence is TGCGCCAGCAGTGAGGGCGGGAGCTCCCGAAAGACCCAGTACTTC. This sequence encodes CASSEGGSSRKTQYF.

The rearrangement links TRBV20-1 to TRBJ1-1; 8 positions agree with TRBD1. V trimming: 5 bases; J trimming: 8 bases; junction bases outside the gene matches: 7. CDR1 DFQATT and CDR2 SNEGSKA come from the germline V gene (reference sequence). The CDR3 covers 12 residues. The CDR3 DNA sequence: TGCAGTGCTCCGGACAGGGAAACCGAAGCTTTCTTT. Residues: CSAPDRETEAFF.

J is TRBJ2-1 and V is TRBV7-2; D not certain. Germline V gene lookup returns CDR1 SGHTA and CDR2 FQGNSA. CDR3 length: 12 residues. V lost 5 bases, J lost 8 bases, and 10 bases lay in between. CDR3 sequence: CASSPSLYEQFF. The CDR3 nucleotides read TGTGCCAGCAGCCCCAGCTTGTATGAGCAGTTCTTC.

There are many counts of this clonotype. The rearrangement uses TRBV4-1 and TRBJ2-2, with D possibly being TRBD1 (5 bases). CDR1 and CDR2 from the germline V gene are MGHRA and YSYEKL. The CDR3 runs to 20 residues. Trimming took off 1 base at V and 0 bases at J, with 21 bases between the two ends. CDR3 sequence: CASSQAKLRGRRPNTGELFF. The CDR3 DNA is TGCGCCAGCAGCCAAGCGAAGCTAAGGGGTAGGAGACCGAACACCGGGGAGCTGTTTTTT.

The chain recombines TRBV20-1 with TRBJ2-1; 11 nucleotides match TRBD2. The CDR3 covers 17 residues. After removal of 3 bases from V and 0 bases from J, the junction contained 7 bases not matched to a gene. Germline CDR1 DFQATT, CDR2 SNEGSKA (reference sequence). CDR3 sequence (DNA): TGCAGTGCTAGCCGGGGGACTAGCGGAATCTCCTACAATGAGCAGTTCTTC. The encoded protein is CSASRGTSGISYNEQFF.

The chain has TRBV20-1 and TRBJ2-1, with 10 bases fitting TRBD1. CDR1 is DFQATT, CDR2 SNEGSKA, per germline (reference sequence). The junction had 2 bases not matched to a gene; V was cut back by 0 bases and J by 6 bases. The CDR3 consists of 14 residues. The CDR3 sequence: CSAREGTGVNEQFF. CDR3 in DNA: TGCAGTGCTAGAGAGGGGACAGGGGTCAATGAGCAGTTCTTC.

This clonotype was seen a handful of times. This rearrangement joins TRBV30 to TRBJ2-2, with 7 bases matching TRBD1. V was pared by 5 bases and J by 4 bases, with 10 bases of the junction left unmatched. There are 15 residues in the CDR3. CDR1 is GTSNPN, CDR2 SVGIG, per germline (reference sequence). The CDR3 coding sequence is TGTGCCTGGGTGGGCGGAGCAGGGGGCACCGGGGAGCTGTTTTTT. It encodes CAWVGGAGGTGELFF.

In DNA form, the CDR3 reads TGTGCCAGTCTCTGGCGGGACAACCCATACAATGAGCAGTTCTTC. It encodes CASLWRDNPYNEQFF. The chain has TRBV2 and TRBJ2-1; D may match TRBD1 or TRBD2 (6 bases each). CDR1 and CDR2 (germline): SNHLY, FYNNEI. V was shortened by 9 bases and J by 4 bases, with 19 bases between the two germline ends. This CDR3 contains 15 residues. Using reference TRBV2 and TRBJ2-1 for the parts outside the CDR3, the full variable domain is EPEVTQTPSHQVTQMGQEVILRCVPISNHLYFYWYRQILGQKVEFLVSFYNNEISEKSEIFDDQFSVERPDGSNFTLKIRSTKLEDSAMYFCASLWRDNPYNEQFFGPGTRLTVL.

This rearrangement joins TRBV5-1 to TRBJ1-4; D possibly corresponds to TRBD1 (6 bases). CDR1 is SGHRS, CDR2 YFSETQ, per germline. Trimming shortened V by 2 bases and J by 4 bases, and 12 bases separated the two germline ends. The CDR3 is 15 amino acids. The CDR3 loop reads CASSLQGTYNEKLFF. The CDR3 nucleotides are TGCGCCAGCAGCTTACAGGGCACTTATAATGAAAAACTGTTTTTT.

The chain has TRBV7-3 and TRBJ2-7; maybe TRBD1 (6 bases). Trimming took 5 bases from V and 6 from J, leaving 11 bases between them. The CDR3 has 12 amino acids. CDR1 is SGHTA, CDR2 FQGTGA, per germline. CDR3 loop: CASSDTGSEQYF. The CDR3 DNA reads as TGTGCCAGCAGCGACACAGGGAGCGAGCAGTACTTC. Full variable domain (outside the CDR3, taken from reference TRBV7-3 and TRBJ2-7): GAGVSQTPSNKVTEKGKYVELRCDPISGHTALYWYRQSLGQGPEFLIYFQGTGAADDSGLPNDRFFAVRPEGSVSTLKIQRTERGDSAVYLCASSDTGSEQYFGPGTRLTVT.

This clonotype was picked up many times. This sequence joins TRBV5-6 and TRBJ2-7; D not resolved. The germline V gene has CDR1 SGHDT and CDR2 YYEEEE. The CDR3 sequence is 12 residues long. V gave up 3 bases and J gave up 10 bases, with 14 bases separating them. In nucleotides, the CDR3 is TGTGCCAGCAGCTCCCTGACGTCAAGTCAGTACTTC. Amino acids: CASSSLTSSQYF.

This clonotype occurred a few times. The rearrangement uses TRBV12-3 or TRBV12-4 and TRBJ2-5, with a weak D call TRBD1 (5 bases). V lost 5 bases and J lost 5, with 12 bases in between. The CDR3 has 13 residues. For the CDR3, the DNA is TGTGCCAGCAGTCCCCGGACAAGGGAGACCCAGTACTTC. This codes for CASSPRTRETQYF.

V gene TRBV23-1 combines with J gene TRBJ1-3; no firm D call. TRBV23-1 carries the ORF label, with uncertain function. V lost 2 bases to trimming and J lost 0 bases, with 11 bases between them. CDR3 length: 16 amino acids. The CDR3 DNA reads TGCGCCAGCAGTCAACGTGGACGGCACTCTGGAAACACCATATATTTT. Amino acids: CASSQRGRHSGNTIYF.

DNA for the CDR3: TGTGCCAGCATGGGGCGCAGGCCGAACTATGGCTACACCTTC. This sequence encodes CASMGRRPNYGYTF. The chain combines TRBV27 with TRBJ1-2; weak D call: TRBD1 (5 bases). Trimming took off 7 bases at V and 2 bases at J, with 14 bases between the two ends. The CDR3 length is 14 residues. Germline loops: CDR1 MNHEY, CDR2 SMNVEV (reference sequence).

This chain joins TRBV7-2 and TRBJ2-1; no firm D call. Germline CDR1 SGHTA, CDR2 FQGNSA. V was cut by 4 bases and J by 3 bases, with 10 bases left in between. The CDR3 has 14 amino acids. The CDR3 spells CASSSDTGYNEQFF. CDR3 DNA sequence: TGTGCCAGCAGCTCCGACACGGGCTACAATGAGCAGTTCTTC.